This TCR beta chain was sequenced during a study of T cells in Graves' hyperthyroidism and ophthalmopathy. Study background: Peripheral blood samples were taken at initial diagnosis, prior to any treatment. Study-wide results and caveats: Ophthalmopathy and stable hyperthyroidism were separated by a 13 V-J model.

Uncontrolled infection, other autoimmune disease, pregnancy or lactation barred patients from enrollment. Note on this clonotype: Its antigen remains unidentified.

Germline CDR1 SGHDT, CDR2 YYEEEE. Trimming stripped 3 bases from V and 6 bases from J, with 18 bases between. The CDR3 runs 15 residues. RNA transcripts provided the source from which TCR beta CDR3 regions were amplified. RT-PCR in the first round (using the HTBI primer set) targeted the TCR CDR3. A single record per CDR3 protein comes from TCRdb applying MiXCR to the multiplex PCR reads. The table has about 330,000 distinct CDR3 sequences, around 15% seen once. The V call is TRBV5-6, the J call TRBJ1-1, with D unclear. The specimen was blood. This receptor was obtained from a woman in her 40s with Graves' ophthalmopathy. CDR3 sequence (DNA): TGTGCCAGCAGCTGGGAGACATATGTAGGATCTGAAGCTTTCTTT. Translation: CASSWETYVGSEAFF.